What follows describes a single T cell receptor beta chain. As yet, its antigen is unknown. CDR1 and CDR2 (germline): SNHLY, FYNNEI. This CDR3 has 18 amino acids. Losses at the gene ends were 4 bases for V and 4 bases for J; bases not matched to a gene: 11. Using immunoSEQ multiplex PCR, the repertoire was profiled, and TCRdb retains in-frame clones only, with some absent. The data contain around 19,000 clones, around 50% of them singletons. Sample treatment: 15 Gy SBRT to primary tumor, nephrectomy 4 weeks later. The tumor was a clear cell renal cell carcinoma. The data originate from a study of radiation and T cells in renal cell carcinoma. Overall study findings and caveats: Irradiated tumors had higher TCR clonality than control tumors.

This chain uses TRBV2 with TRBJ2-7; 15 bases are shared with TRBD2. The receptor's source is a man aged 50 or older with renal cell carcinoma. The starting material was tumor tissue, obtained from a patient whose treatment included radiotherapy and nephrectomy. CDR3 protein: CASSARPGTSGRMYEQYF. As DNA, the CDR3 is TGTGCCAGCAGTGCACGACCCGGGACTAGCGGGAGGATGTACGAGCAGTACTTC.